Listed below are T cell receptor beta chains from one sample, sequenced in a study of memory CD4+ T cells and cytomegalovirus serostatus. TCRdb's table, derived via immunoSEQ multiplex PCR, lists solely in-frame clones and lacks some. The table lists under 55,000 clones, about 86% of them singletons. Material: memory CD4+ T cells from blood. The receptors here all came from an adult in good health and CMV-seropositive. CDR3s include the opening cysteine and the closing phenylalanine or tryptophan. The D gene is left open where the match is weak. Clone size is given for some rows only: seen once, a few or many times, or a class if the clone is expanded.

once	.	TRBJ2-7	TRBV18	TGTGCCAGCTCACCACTCGCGGGCCAGCTGGACGAGCAGTACTTC	CASSPLAGQLDEQYF
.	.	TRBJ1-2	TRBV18	TGTGCCAGCTCACCAAATAAGGACTATGGCTACACCTTC	CASSPNKDYGYTF
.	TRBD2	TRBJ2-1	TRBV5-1	TGCGCCAGCAGCTTGGCCACTAGCGGGAGGGAATACAATGAGCAGTTCTTC	CASSLATSGREYNEQFF
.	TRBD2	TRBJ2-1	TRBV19	TGTGCCAGTAACTTACTAGCGGGGCGAAACAATGAGCAGTTCTTC	CASNLLAGRNNEQFF
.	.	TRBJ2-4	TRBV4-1	TGCGCCAGCAGCCAACCGAGGGGACCAATCGCCAAAAACATTCAGTACTTC	CASSQPRGPIAKNIQYF
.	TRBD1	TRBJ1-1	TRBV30	TGTGCCTGGAGTCCCGGGACAGCGGCGGGTGCTTTCTTT	CAWSPGTAAGAFF
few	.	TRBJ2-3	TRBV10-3	TGTGCCATTGCCGGGACGGTCACAGATACGCAGTATTTT	CAIAGTVTDTQYF
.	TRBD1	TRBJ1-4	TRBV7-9	TGTGCCAGCAGCTCCGGACAGGGAAATGAAAAACTGTTTTTT	CASSSGQGNEKLFF
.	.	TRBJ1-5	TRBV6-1	TGTGCCAGCAGTGCCGTGACAGGTTATAGCAATCAGCCCCAGCATTTT	CASSAVTGYSNQPQHF
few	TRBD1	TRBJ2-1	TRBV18	TGTGCCAGCTCGCCCGGGACAGGGAAATATTGGGCGAGGAATGAGCAGTTCTTC	CASSPGTGKYWARNEQFF
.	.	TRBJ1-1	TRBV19	TGTGCCAGTAGCGGCCGGAGGACGGACACTGAAGCTTTCTTT	CASSGRRTDTEAFF
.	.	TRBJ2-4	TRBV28	TGTGCCGGAAGCACCGGGAGAAACATTCAGTACTTC	CAGSTGRNIQYF
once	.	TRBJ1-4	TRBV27	TGTGCCAGCAGTTTATCGGCAACAACTAATGAAAAACTGTTTTTT	CASSLSATTNEKLFF
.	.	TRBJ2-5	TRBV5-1	TGCGCCACCCAACGTACGGGGCAGGTCCAAGAGACCCAGTACTTC	CATQRTGQVQETQYF
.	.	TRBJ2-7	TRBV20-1	TGCAGTGCTAGTCGACTATTCGAGCAGTACTTC	CSASRLFEQYF
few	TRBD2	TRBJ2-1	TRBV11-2	TGTGCCAGCAGCCTACGGGGGGGCCGTACGAATGAGCAGTTCTTC	CASSLRGGRTNEQFF
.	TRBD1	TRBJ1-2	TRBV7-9	TGTGCCAGCAGCTTTGCGGACAGGGGGAAGACCTTC	CASSFADRGKTF
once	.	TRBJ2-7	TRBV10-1	TGCGCCAGCATGGGGGTCACGGTCGAGCAGTACTTC	CASMGVTVEQYF
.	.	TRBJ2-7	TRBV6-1	TGTGCCAGCAGTGAAAATCAGGGGCCCTACGAGCAGTACTTC	CASSENQGPYEQYF
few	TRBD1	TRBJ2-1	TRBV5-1	TGCGCCAGCAGCCCCCCGTGGACAGGGTCCTACAATGAGCAGTTCTTC	CASSPPWTGSYNEQFF
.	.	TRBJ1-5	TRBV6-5	TGTGCCAGCAGTTTTACAGGGCCTTATAGCAATCAGCCCCAGCATTTT	CASSFTGPYSNQPQHF
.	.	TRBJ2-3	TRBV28	TGTGCCAGCAGTTTTGCAGGGACCTCCGATACGCAGTATTTT	CASSFAGTSDTQYF
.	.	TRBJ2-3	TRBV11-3	TGTGCCAGCAGCTTGAGCAGGGATGGTACGCAGTATTTT	CASSLSRDGTQYF
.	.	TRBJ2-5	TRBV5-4	TGTGCCAGCAGCTTGGCAGGGACGGCCGGGCACGCTGGGGCCCAGTACTTC	CASSLAGTAGHAGAQYF
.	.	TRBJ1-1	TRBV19	TGTGCCAGTAGTATAGGGGGAGGTACTCACACTGAAGCTTTCTTT	CASSIGGGTHTEAFF
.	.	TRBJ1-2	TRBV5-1	TGCGCCAGCAGCTTGGAACAGGACTATGGCTACACCTTC	CASSLEQDYGYTF